This TCR beta chain was observed in a study of CD8 T cells in Susac syndrome. Regarding the study as a whole: In its TCR sequencing and HLA analysis, the study acknowledged that the number of individuals was relatively small.

RNA totalling roughly 0.45 to 1 ug underwent reverse transcription with random hexamers. The TCR beta CDR3 was amplified by immunoSEQ multiplex PCR across 54 Vbeta, 13 Jbeta. A single record per CDR3 protein comes from TCRdb applying MiXCR to the immunoSEQ multiplex PCR reads. Here the sample spans a few hundred thousand distinct CDR3 sequences, roughly 85% being singletons. Points on this clonotype: Its antigen remains unknown.

Trimming took off 7 bases at V and 3 bases at J, with 12 bases between the two ends. The CDR3 runs to 14 residues. In germline, CDR1 is MNHEY, CDR2 SMNVEV (reference sequence). The genes are TRBV27 and TRBJ2-2; D is ambiguous. Sequencing was performed on CD8+ T cells from PBMCs. The sequence came from a human donor with multiple sclerosis. The CDR3 DNA is TGTGCCAGCACCCCTGGCAGCTACACCGGGGAGCTGTTTTTT. Residues: CASTPGSYTGELFF.